Reported below is one T cell receptor beta chain. Its antigen remains undetermined. Base-call qualities are not available, and no considerably larger clone is one nucleotide away. Library preparation was by the immunoSEQ multiplex PCR assay. The multiplex PCR relied on a mix of 60 forward primers for TCR Vbeta segments and 13 reverse primers for TCR Jbeta segments. Amplification of the CDR3 region of rearranged TCR beta genes was performed with a multiplex PCR assay on genomic DNA. On the Illumina HiSeq System, the amplified TCR beta libraries were sequenced as 87-base-pair reads. The published analysis was carried out like this. A later analysis counted 65 million to 90 million unique TCR beta chains across the 650 to 700 repertoires, and some 11 million of these chains were shared by at least two donors. To remove PCR and sequencing errors, raw reads were error-corrected and collapsed into unique sequences using a nearest-neighbor algorithm that merged closely related sequences. V, D and J gene segments were assigned by aligning CDR3 sequences to IMGT reference sequences. For a sequence to be retained, a match of at least six nucleotides was required to both a V gene segment and a J gene segment. A rearrangement was called productive if the CDR3 had no stop codons and remained in frame with V and J, and every other rearrangement was called non-productive. Following IMGT convention, CDR3 was defined as the stretch from the second conserved V-encoded cysteine up to the conserved J-encoded phenylalanine. In an earlier analysis of just under 600 of the donors, sequences lacking an unambiguous match to a single V gene segment were excluded. An earlier analysis of approximately 590 of the donors classified V segments as functional when productive rearrangements were above 56.7% and as segregating when the standard deviation between donors was above 5%. To diagnose cytomegalovirus status from the catalog of TCR beta chain sequences, a statistical classification framework was built. In a later analysis, TCR nucleotide sequences were compared against IMGT/GENE-DB human TR gene sequences so that V and J genes could be assigned. In a later analysis, CDR3 sequences and most-parsimonious VDJ recombination scenarios were assigned using the TCRdist pipeline. A later analysis defined each TCR beta chain by its CDR3 amino acid sequence plus V-gene family, and excluded reads lacking a unique V-gene family. As a way to deal with suspected cross-contamination and a sequencing artifact, a later analysis dropped 500 to 700 nucleotide sequences that were highly shared and had low generation probability. A later analysis calculated a clonal expansion index for each public chain from normalized within-repertoire ranks of inferred template counts. Generation probabilities in a later analysis came from a VDJ recombination model fitted to out-of-frame rearrangements, and those results were checked against IGoR. A later analysis scored TCR-TCR, TCR-HLA and TCR-CMV co-occurrence with hypergeometric tests, applying a repertoire-size bias correction to TCR pairs. To estimate false discovery rates, a later analysis permuted the HLA or CMV assignments 20 times. In a later analysis, co-occurring TCRs were grouped using DBSCAN, with TCRdist sequence similarity added in when clustering inside HLA-allele-positive subsets. Repertoires with fewer than 30,000 or more than 120,000 public chains were left out of co-occurrence clustering, as were a handful of repertoires with anomalous nucleotide sharing. The source is immuneACCESS, and TCRdb retained only in-frame sequences with V and J called. Part of the clones is not carried over; for the studies checked, unresolved V genes explain less than half of this, and the remainder is unexplained. D and trimming were read from the DNA, whereas the V and J calls and clone size are those reported in that table. The sample has about 200,000 clones on record, approximately 81% of them singletons. The top ten constitute approximately 2.9% of the sample.

The data were obtained in a study of cytomegalovirus exposure and HLA in healthy donors (dated by TCRdb to about 2017). Regarding the complete study: In an earlier analysis of several hundred of the donors, under 300 Gb of sequence data and some 100 million unique TCR beta sequences from roughly 180 million T cells were reported. Approximately 310 gigabases of sequencing data and 80 million or so unique TCR sequences were included in an early release covering about 700 HLA-typed donors. Of the 300 to 450 genotyped donors, roughly 76% were placed in the genetic ancestry cluster associated with self-reported Caucasian donors. The study was designed to test whether signatures of past pathogen exposure could be identified by cataloging public T cell receptors. The T cell repertoires of about 700 subjects were profiled by immunosequencing and related to cytomegalovirus serostatus. Along with the 666-subject first cohort, a separate validation cohort of roughly 110 different subjects was used. To predict cytomegalovirus infection status, the study brought together high-throughput TCR immunosequencing, statistical association of individual TCRs with disease status, and machine learning. A later analysis re-examined previously published TCR beta repertoires from 600 to 700 donors and added high-resolution HLA genotyping to investigate patterns of TCR occurrence. Rather than using new phenotypic data, the later analysis identified candidate immune exposures from TCR beta sequences and from how often those sequences occurred across donors. In an earlier analysis of 500 to 650 of the donors, high-throughput TCR beta sequencing was used to judge whether each TCR beta V gene segment behaved as functional or pseudogenic. Donor age, sex, ethnicity and CMV serostatus were compiled together with the repertoire data. In a later genetic analysis, genome-wide SNP genotypes for 398 of the 666 donors were used, and that subset was treated as a discovery cohort. Every repertoire in the discovery cohort had been generated on one and the same sequencing platform. HLA typing covered class I and class II loci at four-digit resolution. The number of donors typed differed by locus, with roughly 629-640 for A, B, C, DRB1 and DQB1, 522 for DQA1, 600 to 610 for DPA1, and around 450 for DPB1. Four to six DR-DQ haplotypes were handled as single units for association and clustering because linkage in the cohort was strong. Among roughly 400 genotyped donors of the cohort, an average of roughly 230,000 unique TCR beta nucleotide sequences was sequenced per donor, of which about 19% were non-productive.

The cohort was made up of about 610 healthy bone marrow donors. Cohort members were all nominally healthy when sampled, although unrecorded immune exposures were likely present. The donor tested CMV seronegative and was one of the 352 seronegative cohort members. A peripheral blood sample was provided by each donor, and peripheral blood mononuclear cells were used for TCR beta sequencing. The Qiagen DNeasy Blood Extraction Kit was used to extract genomic DNA from the blood cell samples. Summary of the overall study and its limitations: Several of the top co-occurrence clusters appeared to be linked to parvovirus B19, influenza, CMV and Epstein-Barr virus, according to a later analysis. Over 15 rarely observed V segments, including chromosome 9 orphons, were excluded from the earlier analysis of about 600 of the donors because counts were too low. A further reported finding was that TCR beta sequences accurately predicted the HLA-A and HLA-B alleles for most subjects in the first cohort. In a later analysis, 15,000 to 20,000 TCR beta sequences were associated with specific HLA alleles at a false discovery rate of 0.05. The classifier was reported to diagnose cytomegalovirus status with high specificity and sensitivity in both the original and validation cohorts. This cohort had only TCR beta chains sequenced, and the lack of alpha or paired-chain data limited which features could be detected. Because HLA typing was missing for some donors at each locus, association tests included only the typed subset. When HLA alleles, especially DR and DQ, strongly co-occurred, attributing TCR associations to individual alleles was difficult. In vitro tests confirmed that a few of the cytomegalovirus-associated TCR beta chains recognize cytomegalovirus antigens. A total of about 150 TCR beta chains were listed by the study as associated with cytomegalovirus. In a later analysis, most CMV-associated TCR beta chains were found to appear HLA-restricted, with HLA associations seemingly driven largely by CMV exposure. A cluster of highly shared sequence variants was judged likely to be a technical artifact of the sequencing pipeline. A later genetic analysis reported fewer N-insertions in productive TCRs among donors in an Asian-associated ancestry cluster than the approximately 670-donor mean. Roughly uniform sequencing depth across donors was assumed in presence/absence analyses, although this assumption may not hold. The only immune exposure information available for the cohort was CMV serostatus. The authors suggested that the approach could potentially be generalized to other disease states and immunological phenotypes. In a later analysis, the rate of TCR association differed among HLA loci, with DRB1 alleles having the most associated TCRs and HLA-C alleles having the fewest. A later analysis found that HLA-associated TCR beta chains were more clonally expanded and had lower generation probabilities than equally common non-associated chains. Because the 87-base-pair reads could not distinguish some IMGT-functional V segments, including TRBV6-2 and TRBV6-3, those segments were excluded. A later genetic analysis associated a missense DCLRE1C variant with V-gene and J-gene trimming of TCR beta chains, and an independent cohort replicated the association. In an earlier analysis of some 500 of the donors, most TCR beta V segments were observed in productive rearrangements about 87% or about 30% of the time, broadly matching IMGT annotations. Correlated functional status among segregating V segments might be attributable to linkage disequilibrium, but an unknown experimental factor could not be ruled out. Across donors, most TCR sequences were observed very rarely, whereas some public TCRs were present in many individuals.

Sequences MNHNY (CDR1) and SVGAGI (CDR2) are obtained from the germline V gene (reference sequence). The CDR3 covers 13 residues, taking in both the cysteine and the phenylalanine. The DNA shown is the 39-base CDR3, in frame from base 1. V was cut back by 2 bases and J by 8 bases, leaving a gap of 10 bases between them. This clonotype was sampled from a man under 40 in good health and CMV-seronegative. The sequencing input was PBMCs. The chain is made from TRBV6-6 and TRBJ2-4; the D gene is perhaps TRBD2, on 6 matching bases. The sequence in DNA is TGTGCCAGCAGTTACCGGGGACTGGACATTCAGTACTTC. Its product reads: CASSYRGLDIQYF.